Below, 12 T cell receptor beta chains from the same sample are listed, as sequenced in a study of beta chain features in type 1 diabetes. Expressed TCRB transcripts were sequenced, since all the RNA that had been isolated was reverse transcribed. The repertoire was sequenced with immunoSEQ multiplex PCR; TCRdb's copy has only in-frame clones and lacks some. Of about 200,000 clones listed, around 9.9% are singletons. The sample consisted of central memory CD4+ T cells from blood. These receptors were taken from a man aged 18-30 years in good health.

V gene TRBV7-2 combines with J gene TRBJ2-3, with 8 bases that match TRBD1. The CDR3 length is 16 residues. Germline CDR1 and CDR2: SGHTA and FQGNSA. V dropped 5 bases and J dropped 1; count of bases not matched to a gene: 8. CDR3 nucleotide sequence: TGTGCCAGCAGCCCTCGACAGGGGTATGGCACAGATACGCAGTATTTT. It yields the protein CASSPRQGYGTDTQYF. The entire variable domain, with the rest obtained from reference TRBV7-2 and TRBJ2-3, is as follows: GAGVSQSPSNKVTEKGKDVELRCDPISGHTALYWYRQSLGQGLEFLIYFQGNSAPDKSGLPSDRFSAERTGGSVSTLTIQRTQQEDSAVYLCASSPRQGYGTDTQYFGPGTRLTVL.

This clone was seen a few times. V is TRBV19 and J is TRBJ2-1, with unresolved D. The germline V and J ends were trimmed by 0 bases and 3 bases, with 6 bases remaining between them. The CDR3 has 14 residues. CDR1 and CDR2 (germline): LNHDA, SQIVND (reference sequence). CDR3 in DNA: TGTGCCAGTAGTATAGATCGCCTCTACAATGAGCAGTTCTTC. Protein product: CASSIDRLYNEQFF. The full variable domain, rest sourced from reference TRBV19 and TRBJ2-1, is DGGITQSPKYLFRKEGQNVTLSCEQNLNHDAMYWYRQDPGQGLRLIYYSQIVNDFQKGDIAEGYSVSREKKESFPLTVTSAQKNPTAFYLCASSIDRLYNEQFFGPGTRLTVL.

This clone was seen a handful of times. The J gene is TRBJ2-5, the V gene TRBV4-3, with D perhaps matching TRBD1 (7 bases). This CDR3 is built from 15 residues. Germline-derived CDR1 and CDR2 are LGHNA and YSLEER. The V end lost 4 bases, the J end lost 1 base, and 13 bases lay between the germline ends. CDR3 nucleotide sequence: TGCGCCAGCAGCCTGGGCGGGACAGTCCAAGAGACCCAGTACTTC. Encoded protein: CASSLGGTVQETQYF.

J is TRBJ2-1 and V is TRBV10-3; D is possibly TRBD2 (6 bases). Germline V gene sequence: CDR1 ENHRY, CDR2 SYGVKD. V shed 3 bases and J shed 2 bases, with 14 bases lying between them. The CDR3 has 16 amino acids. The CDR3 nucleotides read TGTGCCATCAGTGACCCCGGAGGGGCTACCTACAATGAGCAGTTCTTC. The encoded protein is CAISDPGGATYNEQFF.

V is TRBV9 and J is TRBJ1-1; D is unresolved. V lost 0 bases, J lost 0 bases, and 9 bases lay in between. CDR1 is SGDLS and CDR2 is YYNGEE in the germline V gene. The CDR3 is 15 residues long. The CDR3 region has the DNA TGTGCCAGCAGCGTAGGACCAGGCATGAACACTGAAGCTTTCTTT. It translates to CASSVGPGMNTEAFF.

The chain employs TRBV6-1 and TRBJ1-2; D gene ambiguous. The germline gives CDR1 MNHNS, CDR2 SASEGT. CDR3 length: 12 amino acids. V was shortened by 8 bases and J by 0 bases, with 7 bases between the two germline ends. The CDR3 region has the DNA TGTGCCAGCGGGCAGCCTAACTATGGCTACACCTTC. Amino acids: CASGQPNYGYTF.

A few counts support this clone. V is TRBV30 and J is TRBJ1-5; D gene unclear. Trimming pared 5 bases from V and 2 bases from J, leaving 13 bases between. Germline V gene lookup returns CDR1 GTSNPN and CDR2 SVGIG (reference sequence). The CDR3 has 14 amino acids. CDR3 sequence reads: CAWDLVRGNQPQHF. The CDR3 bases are TGTGCCTGGGATCTCGTTAGGGGCAATCAGCCCCAGCATTTT.

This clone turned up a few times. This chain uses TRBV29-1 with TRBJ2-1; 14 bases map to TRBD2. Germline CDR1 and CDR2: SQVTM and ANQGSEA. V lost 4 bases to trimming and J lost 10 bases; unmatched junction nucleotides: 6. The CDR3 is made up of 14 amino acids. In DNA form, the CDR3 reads TGCAGCGTTGGACTAGCGGGAGGGGTTCAGGAGCAGTTCTTC. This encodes CSVGLAGGVQEQFF.

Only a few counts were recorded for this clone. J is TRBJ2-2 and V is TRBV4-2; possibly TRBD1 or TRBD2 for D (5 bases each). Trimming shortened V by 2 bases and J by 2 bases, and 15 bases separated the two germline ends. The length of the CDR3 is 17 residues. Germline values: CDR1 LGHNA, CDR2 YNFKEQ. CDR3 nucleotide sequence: TGTGCCAGCAGCCAAAGGGGAAGCGGAGCCAACACCGGGGAGCTGTTTTTT. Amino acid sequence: CASSQRGSGANTGELFF.

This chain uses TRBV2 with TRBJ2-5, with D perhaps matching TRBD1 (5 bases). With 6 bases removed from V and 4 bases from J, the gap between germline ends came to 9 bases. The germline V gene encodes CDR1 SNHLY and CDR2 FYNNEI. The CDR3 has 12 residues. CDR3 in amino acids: CASRSQGETQYF. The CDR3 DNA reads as TGTGCCAGCAGGTCGCAGGGAGAGACCCAGTACTTC.

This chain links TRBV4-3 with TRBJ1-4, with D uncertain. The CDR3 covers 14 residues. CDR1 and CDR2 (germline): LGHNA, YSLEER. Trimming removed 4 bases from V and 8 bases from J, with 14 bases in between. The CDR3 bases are TGCGCCAGCAGCCGGATAGCCATTGAAGAAAAACTGTTTTTT. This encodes CASSRIAIEEKLFF.

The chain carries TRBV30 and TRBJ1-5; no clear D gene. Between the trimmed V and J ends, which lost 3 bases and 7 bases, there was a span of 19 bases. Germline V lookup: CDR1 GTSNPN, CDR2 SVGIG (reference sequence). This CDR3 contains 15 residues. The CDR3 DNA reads TGTGCCTGGAGGGTACGTCGGGGAATGGGACAGCCCCAGCATTTT. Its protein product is CAWRVRRGMGQPQHF.